This record covers a single TCR beta chain. Its antigen is currently not known. No base qualities exist here, and no much larger clone lies one base off it. Amplification of full-length TCR variable regions was done by 5' RACE PCR using constant-region reverse primers, and this step was followed by semi-nested PCR with Nested Universal Primer A. Using the ReliaPrep RNA Cell Miniprep System, total RNA was extracted, and the SMARTer RACE 5'/3' Kit was then used to reverse transcribe the RNA into 5'RACE-ready cDNA. Full-length TCR alpha and beta libraries were barcoded with multiplex adaptors and sequenced on an Illumina MiSeq. On the study's bioinformatics: For each of nine subset-tissue groups, sequencing data from the five patients were pooled, and the groups were compared by unsupervised clustering of TCR gene usage. Repertoire similarity was calculated with the Morisita-Horn index, weighting shared sequences by their contribution to each repertoire. The public reads were reanalyzed by TCRdb: fastp trimming at Q25, MiXCR alignment, in-frame beta chains only. All rows with the same CDR3 protein become a single entry with the most common DNA and genes. The V and J calls, along with clone size, are taken from TCRdb and not from the paper's own processing. In this sample the table shows some 40,000 distinct CDR3 sequences, approximately 23% of which occur a single time. The top ten clonotypes cover approximately 4.5% of the sample.

This entry belongs to a study (dated by TCRdb to the mid-2010s). For the study in its entirety: The study examined whether tumor-infiltrating Tregs in breast cancer are drawn from blood Tregs or arise in situ by conversion from other CD4+ T cell subsets. Paper-wide results and their limitations: Tumor-infiltrating Treg TCR alpha and beta sequences overlapped most with tumor naive CD4+ T cells, then with blood naive CD4+ T cells. The TCR gene usage of tumor memory CD4+ T cells clustered together with blood and lymph node memory CD4+ cells and with lymph node naive CD4+ cells. Validation in the larger cohort was restricted to a single TCR beta V-J rearrangement rather than whole repertoires.

Trimming at the junction amounts to 0 bases on V and 2 bases on J, and the germline ends lie 11 bases apart. Its CDR3 holds 15 amino acids, cysteine through phenylalanine. Only the CDR3 DNA stays, 45 bases, in frame from base 1. CDR1 and CDR2 (MGHRA, YSYEKL) derive from the germline V gene. Cells that were CD4+CD25+CD127-/low were isolated as Tregs. Tregs, naive and memory CD4+ T cells from tumor, blood and ipsilateral draining lymph nodes of a few breast cancer patients underwent full-length TCR alpha and beta sequencing. Tumor tissue and lymph nodes obtained by ipsilateral axillary dissection were perfused with PBS, cut into small pieces and digested using collagenase I and hyaluronidase. Ficoll density gradient centrifugation was used to isolate mononuclear cells from either lymph nodes or under 65 ml of peripheral blood. A purity exceeding 90% was confirmed by FACS for the sorted cell populations.

The receptor was derived from a female donor with breast cancer. This chain is built from TRBV4-1 and TRBJ2-7; no D gene call is confident. The sample taken for sequencing was Tregs sorted from a lymph node. The nucleotide sequence reads TGCGCCAGCAGCCAAGATCTGTCCGGAACCTACGAGCAGTACTTC. The translation is CASSQDLSGTYEQYF.